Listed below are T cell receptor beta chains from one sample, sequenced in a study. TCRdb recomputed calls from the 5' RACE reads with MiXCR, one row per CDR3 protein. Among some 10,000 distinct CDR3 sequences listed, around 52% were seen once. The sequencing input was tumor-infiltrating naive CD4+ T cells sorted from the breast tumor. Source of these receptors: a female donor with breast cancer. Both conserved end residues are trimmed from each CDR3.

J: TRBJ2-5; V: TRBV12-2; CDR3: ASRLAVGLARETQY
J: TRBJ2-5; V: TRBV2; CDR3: ASRRQDPETQY
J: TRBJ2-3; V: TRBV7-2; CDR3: ASSFQIGAGADTQY
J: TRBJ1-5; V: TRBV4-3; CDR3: ASSQGQGGHQPQH
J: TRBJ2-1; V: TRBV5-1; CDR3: ASSLGTANEQF
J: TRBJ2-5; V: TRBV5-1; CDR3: ASSSPPGAVLAGETQY
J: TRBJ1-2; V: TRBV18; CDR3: ASSPDEIYGYT
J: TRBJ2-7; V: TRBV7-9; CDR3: ASSLLAGANEQY
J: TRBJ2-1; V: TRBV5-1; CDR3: ASSLSDRAKIRNEQF
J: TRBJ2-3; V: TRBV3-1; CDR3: ASSDTDTQY
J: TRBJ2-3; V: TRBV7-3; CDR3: ANSLGSADTQY
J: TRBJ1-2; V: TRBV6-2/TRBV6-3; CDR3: ASSYEGRDGYT
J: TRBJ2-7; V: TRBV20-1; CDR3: SAQRYASGTPEQY
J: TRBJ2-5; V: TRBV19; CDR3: ASSILGQEQETQY
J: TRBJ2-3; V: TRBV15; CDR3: ATSRVTDTQY
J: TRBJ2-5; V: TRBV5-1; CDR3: ASSKELAGGVKTQY
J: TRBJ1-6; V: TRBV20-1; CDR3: SARDPQLGGAYNSPLH
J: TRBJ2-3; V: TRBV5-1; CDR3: ASSLPSGTSTDTQY
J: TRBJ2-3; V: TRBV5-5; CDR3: ASSLTLAGGVDTQY
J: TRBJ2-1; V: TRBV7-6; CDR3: ASSRTSDNEQF
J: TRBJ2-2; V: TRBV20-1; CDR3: SASGWHTNTGELF
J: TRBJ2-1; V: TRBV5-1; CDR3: ASSLNTLMSEQF
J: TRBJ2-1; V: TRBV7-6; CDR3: ASSSRAWGGVATYNEQF
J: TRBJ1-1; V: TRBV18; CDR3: ASSPQRSTEAF
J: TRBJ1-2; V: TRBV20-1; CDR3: SASGQGYYGYT
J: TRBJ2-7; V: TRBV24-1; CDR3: ATSDWTGFYEQY
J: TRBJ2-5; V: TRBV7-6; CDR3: ASSLGGRRETQY
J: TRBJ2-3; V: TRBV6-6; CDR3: ASTRTGSWPGTQY
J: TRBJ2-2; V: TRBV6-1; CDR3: ASNPLFGTGELF
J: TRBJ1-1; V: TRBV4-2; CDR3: ASSQVDRLGTEAF
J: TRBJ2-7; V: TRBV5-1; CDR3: ASSLVSAGPHEQY
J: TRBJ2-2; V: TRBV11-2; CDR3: ASSFGQNTGELF
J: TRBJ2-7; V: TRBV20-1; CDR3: SAREVAGVWEQY
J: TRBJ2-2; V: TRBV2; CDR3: ASSELSVRGVANTGELF
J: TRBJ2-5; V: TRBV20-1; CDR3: SARAPTSGRLETQY
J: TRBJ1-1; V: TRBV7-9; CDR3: ASSGLVRWPEAS
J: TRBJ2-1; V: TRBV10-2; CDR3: ASSEALAFNEQF
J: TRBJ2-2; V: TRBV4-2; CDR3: ASSQKVGGTGELF
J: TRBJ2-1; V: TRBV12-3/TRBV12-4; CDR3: ASRIAGVGRAAIMNEQF
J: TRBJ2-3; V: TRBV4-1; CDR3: ASSQVRGMTDTQY
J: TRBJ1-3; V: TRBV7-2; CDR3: ASSLAGGDPTGNTIY
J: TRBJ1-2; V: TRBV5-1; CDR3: ASSSGGPVFYGYT
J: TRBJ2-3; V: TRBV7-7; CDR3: ASSLGVGRNTDTQY
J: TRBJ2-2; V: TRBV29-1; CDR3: SVVDGPNTGELF
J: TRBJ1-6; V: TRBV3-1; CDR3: ASSQGTYGNSPLH
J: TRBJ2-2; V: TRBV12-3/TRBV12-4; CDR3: ASSLSVQNTGELF
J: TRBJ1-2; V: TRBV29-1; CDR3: SAQSGNIYGYT
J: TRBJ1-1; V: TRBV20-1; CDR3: SAPDPAGLNTEAF
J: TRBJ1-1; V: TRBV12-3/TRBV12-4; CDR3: ASSWTNGDEKAF
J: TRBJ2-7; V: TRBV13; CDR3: ASSLSTYEQY
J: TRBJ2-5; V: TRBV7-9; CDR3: ASSPLGGMNQETQY
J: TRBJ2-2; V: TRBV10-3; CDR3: AGRGYTGELL